Described below is a single TCR beta chain sequence and its context. Its antigen is currently unknown. The sequence runs out 3 residues before the end of the CDR3; the remainder is reconstructed from the germline J gene. The sample comes from a study of T cells in women clearing cervical HPV infection. This CDR3 is built from 14 residues. CDR1 is SGHDN, CDR2 FVKESK, per germline. V lost 4 bases and J lost 0, with 10 bases in between. TCRdb keeps only in-frame clones here, not all; method: immunoSEQ multiplex PCR. The sample table includes 40,000 to 60,000 clones. Dot-blot hybridization genotyped cervical HPV amplified with MY09/MY11 PCR. Study-wide findings and caveats: T-cell numbers per sample were unknown and may explain richness differences.

The chain has TRBV14 and TRBJ2-7; D unresolved. The specimen was blood buffy coat. The receptor comes from a woman between 18 and 70 years old with a cervical HPV16 infection that either progressed to CIN3+ or cleared (not recorded which). The part of the CDR3 DNA that was read is TGTGCCAGCAGCCGGCCGCAAAGCTCCTACGAG. This codes for CASSRPQSSYE. The whole CDR3 is CASSRPQSSYEQYF.